This TCR beta chain was obtained from a study of control samples from healthy donors and cancer patients. Assay: immunoSEQ multiplex PCR; the TCRdb copy retains only in-frame clones and omits some. This table has about 140,000 clones, roughly 90% appearing once. Per the germline V gene, CDR1 is SEHNR and CDR2 is FQNEAQ (reference sequence). V shed 5 bases, J shed 9 bases, and the junction held 6 bases outside the gene matches. CDR3 length equals 13 residues. The origin of this receptor is a man aged 25-40 years in good health. The genes are TRBV7-9 and TRBJ2-1; 8 nucleotides line up with TRBD2. The sample was blood. CDR3 DNA: TGTGCCAGCAGCCCCCGGGAGGGCCCTGAGCAGTTCTTC. Translation: CASSPREGPEQFF.